One and the same sample provided the 27 T cell receptor beta chains below, sequenced in a study. MiXCR, applied by TCRdb to the RT-PCR reads, yields one record per CDR3 protein. This table holds 550,000 to 750,000 distinct CDR3 sequences, over 12% found once. Sequencing was done on a sample of memory CD4+ T cells from blood. All receptors derive from a female donor in good health, serving as a healthy control.

V and J are TRBV7-2 and TRBJ2-5; TRBD2 aligns across 8 bases. V was pared by 1 base and J by 4 bases, with 14 bases of the junction left unmatched. The CDR3 is made up of 18 amino acids. Germline CDR1 and CDR2: SGHTA and FQGNSA. CDR3 DNA: TGTGCCAGCAGCTTAGTGATCGGCGGGGGGCCTTTGTCAGAGACCCAGTACTTC. It yields the protein CASSLVIGGGPLSETQYF. Supplemented by reference TRBV7-2 and TRBJ2-5, the full variable domain reads GAGVSQSPSNKVTEKGKDVELRCDPISGHTALYWYRQSLGQGLEFLIYFQGNSAPDKSGLPSDRFSAERTGGSVSTLTIQRTQQEDSAVYLCASSLVIGGGPLSETQYFGPGTRLLVL.

The gene calls are TRBV5-1 and TRBJ2-2, with D perhaps given as TRBD1 or TRBD2 (5 bases each). Germline V gives CDR1 SGHRS, CDR2 YFSETQ. This CDR3 is 15 amino acids long. The V and J ends lost 4 bases and 3 bases respectively, with 13 bases between them. CDR3 protein: CASSLLGVDTGELFF. CDR3 nucleotide sequence: TGCGCCAGCAGCCTTTTGGGGGTGGACACCGGGGAGCTGTTTTTT.

The chain joins TRBV7-2 to TRBJ2-2; D might be TRBD1 (6 bases). Between the trimmed V and J ends, which lost 5 bases and 5 bases, there was a span of 15 bases. The CDR3 contains 15 residues. Looked up from germline, CDR1 is SGHTA and CDR2 is FQGNSA. The CDR3 reads CASSPGQFITGELFF. In DNA, the CDR3 is TGTGCCAGCAGCCCTGGACAGTTTATTACCGGGGAGCTGTTTTTT.

The V gene is TRBV6-2 or TRBV6-3, the J gene TRBJ2-5, with 14 positions matching TRBD2. Germline values: CDR1 MNHEY, CDR2 SVGEGT. This CDR3 is 17 amino acids long. The trim removed 5 bases at V and 3 bases at J, leaving 8 bases unmatched. CDR3 protein: CASSSNPGLAGEETQYF. The CDR3 bases are TGTGCCAGCAGTAGTAACCCGGGACTAGCGGGGGAAGAGACCCAGTACTTC.

V and J are TRBV12-3 or TRBV12-4 and TRBJ1-5; D is possibly TRBD1 (5 bases). V lost 6 bases, J lost 2 bases, and 20 bases lay in between. The CDR3 consists of 17 residues. CDR3 loop: CASSRDPPRGGNQPQHF. CDR3 sequence (DNA): TGTGCCAGCAGCAGGGACCCTCCACGGGGAGGCAATCAGCCCCAGCATTTT.

The V gene is TRBV7-2, the J gene TRBJ1-2; D is undetermined. This CDR3 comprises 15 residues. Germline CDR1 reads SGHTA; CDR2 reads FQGNSA. Trimming removed 5 bases from V and 0 bases from J, with 13 bases in between. CDR3 DNA sequence: TGTGCCAGCAGCACGCGCAGATATACTAACTATGGCTACACCTTC. Translated: CASSTRRYTNYGYTF.

The chain combines TRBV6-1 with TRBJ2-1; the match to TRBD1 covers 9 bases. Per the germline V gene, CDR1 is MNHNS and CDR2 is SASEGT. V shed 9 bases, J shed 5 bases, and the junction held 5 bases outside the gene matches. This CDR3 has 13 amino acids. CDR3: CARGGTGNNEQFF. The CDR3 nucleotides read TGTGCCAGGGGGGGGACAGGGAACAATGAGCAGTTCTTC.

This clonotype appeared many times. The rearrangement joins TRBV29-1 to TRBJ2-1; D unresolved. Germline-derived CDR1 and CDR2 are SQVTM and ANQGSEA. This CDR3 spans 14 amino acids. V was trimmed by 7 bases and J by 0 bases, leaving 13 bases between them. CDR3 nucleotides: TGCAGCGCCGGTGAGCTGAGCTCCTACAATGAGCAGTTCTTC. Translation: CSAGELSSYNEQFF.

This clonotype showed up just a few times. The chain links TRBV5-1 to TRBJ1-2, with TRBD1 matching over 10 bases. The CDR3 sequence is 16 residues long. The ends lost 0 bases at V and 0 bases at J; junction bases unmatched: 2. The germline V gene has CDR1 SGHRS and CDR2 YFSETQ. The CDR3, as DNA: TGCGCCAGCAGCTTGGGGACAGGGGGAGCTAACTATGGCTACACCTTC. Translation: CASSLGTGGANYGYTF.

This clonotype showed up many times. The chain couples TRBV6-2 or TRBV6-3 to TRBJ2-1; D unclear. The CDR3 totals 13 residues. Per the germline V gene, CDR1 is MNHEY and CDR2 is SVGEGT. The ends were cut back, 6 bases at V and 9 bases at J, with 15 bases in the middle. As DNA, the CDR3 is TGTGCCAGCAGCCCCGGATCTGGTGCTGAGCAGTTCTTC. Residues: CASSPGSGAEQFF.

The chain combines TRBV4-2 with TRBJ1-1; D is undetermined. The length of the CDR3 is 15 residues. Germline values: CDR1 LGHNA, CDR2 YNFKEQ. Trimming cost V 1 base and J 3 bases, with 12 bases left between them. Here the CDR3 reads CASSQVGGWDTEAFF. Written as DNA, the CDR3 is TGTGCCAGCAGCCAAGTGGGAGGCTGGGACACTGAAGCTTTCTTT.

This clonotype turned up a few times. The rearrangement links TRBV5-1 to TRBJ2-7; D is perhaps TRBD1 (6 bases). The CDR3 length is 14 residues. The germline gives CDR1 SGHRS, CDR2 YFSETQ. V dropped 3 bases and J dropped 2 bases, with 12 bases sitting between them. CDR3 amino acids: CASSSQGWTYEQYF. The CDR3 bases are TGCGCCAGCAGCTCCCAGGGGTGGACCTACGAGCAGTACTTC.

V usage is TRBV24-1 and J usage is TRBJ2-1; a weak D match, TRBD1 (5 bases). This CDR3 has 15 residues. From germline, CDR1 is KGHDR and CDR2 SFDVKD. V shed 5 bases and J shed 5 bases, with 15 bases lying between them. The CDR3, as DNA: TGTGCCACCAGTGGACGTGGGGCGAACCACAATGAGCAGTTCTTC. This gives the protein CATSGRGANHNEQFF.

This clonotype was counted ten times or more. The genes are TRBV20-1 and TRBJ1-5; D not certain. This CDR3 spans 16 amino acids. Germline V gives CDR1 DFQATT, CDR2 SNEGSKA (reference sequence). With 1 base removed from V and 3 bases from J, the gap between germline ends came to 16 bases. CDR3 loop: CSARAAADYDNQPQHF. CDR3 in DNA: TGCAGTGCTAGAGCGGCGGCAGACTATGACAATCAGCCCCAGCATTTT.

The chain is built from TRBV7-2 and TRBJ2-1; D is uncertain. V lost 5 bases, J lost 4 bases, and 18 bases lay in between. Per the germline V gene, CDR1 is SGHTA and CDR2 is FQGNSA. There are 16 residues in the CDR3. The CDR3: CASSPSEFMGYNEQFF. CDR3 nucleotide sequence: TGTGCCAGCAGCCCCTCGGAGTTTATGGGATACAATGAGCAGTTCTTC.

This chain links TRBV12-3 or TRBV12-4 with TRBJ2-1, with D perhaps TRBD1 (6 bases). Deletions cut 1 base from V and 6 bases from J, with 7 bases between. This CDR3 contains 13 residues. Written as DNA, the CDR3 is TGTGCCAGCAGTTTAGAACAGGGCAATGAGCAGTTCTTC. This codes for CASSLEQGNEQFF.

This chain joins TRBV29-1 and TRBJ1-2; TRBD1 matches at 8 bases. V was pared by 5 bases and J by 6 bases, with 5 bases of the junction left unmatched. The CDR3 is made up of 12 amino acids. Germline V gene data show CDR1 as SQVTM and CDR2 as ANQGSEA. The CDR3 region has the DNA TGCAGCGTTACTTCGGACAGGGATGGCTACACCTTC. Amino acid sequence: CSVTSDRDGYTF.

This clonotype was counted at least ten times. This sequence joins TRBV20-1 and TRBJ1-4, with 10 bases matching TRBD1. The V gene's germline CDR1 is DFQATT and CDR2 SNEGSKA (reference sequence). This CDR3 is built from 12 residues. The V gene end was trimmed by 6 bases and the J gene end by 8 bases; junction bases not matched to a gene: 3. The CDR3 spells CSAWTGGEKLFF. CDR3 nucleotides: TGCAGTGCCTGGACAGGGGGAGAAAAACTGTTTTTT.

The sample holds a few counts of this clonotype. The junction departs from the called germline gene at one end, perhaps through a read error. The genes are TRBV29-1 and TRBJ1-2, with D unresolved. This CDR3 has 11 residues. The V gene's germline CDR1 is SQVTM and CDR2 ANQGSEA. The CDR3 protein is CSAEEAGGYTF. CDR3 DNA sequence: TGCAGCGCTGAAGAGGCAGGAGGCTACACCTTC.

This clonotype came up a few times. The chain combines TRBV28 with TRBJ2-2, with 12 positions matching TRBD2. Germline V gives CDR1 MDHEN, CDR2 SYDVKM. The ends lost 4 bases at V and 0 bases at J; junction bases unmatched: 0. The CDR3 sequence is 16 residues long. CDR3 region: CASSWTSGTNTGELFF. DNA of the CDR3: TGTGCCAGCAGTTGGACTAGCGGGACGAACACCGGGGAGCTGTTTTTT.

This clonotype has just a few counts. The J gene is TRBJ2-2, the V gene TRBV24-1, with D hard to call. The CDR3 covers 16 residues. Germline loops: CDR1 KGHDR, CDR2 SFDVKD. V was shortened by 2 bases and J by 0 bases, with 9 bases between the two germline ends. The CDR3: CATSDYVSANTGELFF. The CDR3, as DNA: TGTGCCACCAGTGATTATGTGTCCGCGAACACCGGGGAGCTGTTTTTT.

There are many counts of this clonotype. V usage is TRBV7-2 and J usage is TRBJ2-7; D gene ambiguous. Germline loops: CDR1 SGHTA, CDR2 FQGNSA. The V end lost 5 bases, the J end lost 6 bases, and 17 bases lay between the germline ends. The CDR3 is made up of 14 amino acids. CDR3 sequence: CASSPQSTGGEQYF. The CDR3 bases are TGTGCCAGCAGCCCACAATCGACGGGTGGCGAGCAGTACTTC.

This sequence joins TRBV11-2 and TRBJ2-1, with a weak D call TRBD2 (6 bases). Germline V gene sequence: CDR1 SGHAT, CDR2 FQNNGV. V was cut by 0 bases and J by 4 bases, with 19 bases left in between. The CDR3 has 18 residues. The CDR3 DNA is TGTGCCAGCAGCTTAGATGCCCCCACTAGCCCCCAATACAATGAGCAGTTCTTC. Amino acid sequence: CASSLDAPTSPQYNEQFF.

The rearrangement links TRBV4-1 to TRBJ2-3; the D is unclear. The CDR3 is 16 amino acids. The germline V gene encodes CDR1 MGHRA and CDR2 YSYEKL. The V end was cut by 0 bases, the J end by 0 bases, with 10 bases between. The CDR3 DNA is TGCGCCAGCAGCCAAGAGTTAGCAGTTAGCACAGATACGCAGTATTTT. Residues: CASSQELAVSTDTQYF.

This clonotype was observed a few times. CDR3 in DNA: TGTGCCAGCAGTCGGGACAGGGGGACTCAGAACACTGAAGCTTTCTTT. It yields the protein CASSRDRGTQNTEAFF. The rearrangement uses TRBV12-3 or TRBV12-4 and TRBJ1-1, with TRBD1 identical over 11 bases. The CDR3 is 16 residues long. V lost 5 bases to trimming and J lost 1 base; unmatched junction nucleotides: 6.

The rearrangement links TRBV4-2 to TRBJ1-4; 9 bases are shared with TRBD1. Trimming cost V 1 base and J 6 bases; bases outside gene matches: 6. The CDR3 has 16 amino acids. In germline, CDR1 is LGHNA, CDR2 YNFKEQ. The CDR3 sequence is CASSQGIGQGYEKLFF. The DNA for the CDR3 is TGTGCCAGCAGCCAAGGGATCGGACAGGGGTATGAAAAACTGTTTTTT.

This clonotype has more than one count but fewer than ten. The V call is TRBV6-1, the J call TRBJ1-3; TRBD1 is a possible D gene (6 bases). Germline CDR1 and CDR2: MNHNS and SASEGT. The CDR3 runs 16 residues. V gave up 6 bases and J gave up 0 bases, with 15 bases separating them. CDR3 coding DNA: TGTGCCAGCAGAGCGACAGGCTTGAGCTCTGGAAACACCATATATTTT. It translates to CASRATGLSSGNTIYF.